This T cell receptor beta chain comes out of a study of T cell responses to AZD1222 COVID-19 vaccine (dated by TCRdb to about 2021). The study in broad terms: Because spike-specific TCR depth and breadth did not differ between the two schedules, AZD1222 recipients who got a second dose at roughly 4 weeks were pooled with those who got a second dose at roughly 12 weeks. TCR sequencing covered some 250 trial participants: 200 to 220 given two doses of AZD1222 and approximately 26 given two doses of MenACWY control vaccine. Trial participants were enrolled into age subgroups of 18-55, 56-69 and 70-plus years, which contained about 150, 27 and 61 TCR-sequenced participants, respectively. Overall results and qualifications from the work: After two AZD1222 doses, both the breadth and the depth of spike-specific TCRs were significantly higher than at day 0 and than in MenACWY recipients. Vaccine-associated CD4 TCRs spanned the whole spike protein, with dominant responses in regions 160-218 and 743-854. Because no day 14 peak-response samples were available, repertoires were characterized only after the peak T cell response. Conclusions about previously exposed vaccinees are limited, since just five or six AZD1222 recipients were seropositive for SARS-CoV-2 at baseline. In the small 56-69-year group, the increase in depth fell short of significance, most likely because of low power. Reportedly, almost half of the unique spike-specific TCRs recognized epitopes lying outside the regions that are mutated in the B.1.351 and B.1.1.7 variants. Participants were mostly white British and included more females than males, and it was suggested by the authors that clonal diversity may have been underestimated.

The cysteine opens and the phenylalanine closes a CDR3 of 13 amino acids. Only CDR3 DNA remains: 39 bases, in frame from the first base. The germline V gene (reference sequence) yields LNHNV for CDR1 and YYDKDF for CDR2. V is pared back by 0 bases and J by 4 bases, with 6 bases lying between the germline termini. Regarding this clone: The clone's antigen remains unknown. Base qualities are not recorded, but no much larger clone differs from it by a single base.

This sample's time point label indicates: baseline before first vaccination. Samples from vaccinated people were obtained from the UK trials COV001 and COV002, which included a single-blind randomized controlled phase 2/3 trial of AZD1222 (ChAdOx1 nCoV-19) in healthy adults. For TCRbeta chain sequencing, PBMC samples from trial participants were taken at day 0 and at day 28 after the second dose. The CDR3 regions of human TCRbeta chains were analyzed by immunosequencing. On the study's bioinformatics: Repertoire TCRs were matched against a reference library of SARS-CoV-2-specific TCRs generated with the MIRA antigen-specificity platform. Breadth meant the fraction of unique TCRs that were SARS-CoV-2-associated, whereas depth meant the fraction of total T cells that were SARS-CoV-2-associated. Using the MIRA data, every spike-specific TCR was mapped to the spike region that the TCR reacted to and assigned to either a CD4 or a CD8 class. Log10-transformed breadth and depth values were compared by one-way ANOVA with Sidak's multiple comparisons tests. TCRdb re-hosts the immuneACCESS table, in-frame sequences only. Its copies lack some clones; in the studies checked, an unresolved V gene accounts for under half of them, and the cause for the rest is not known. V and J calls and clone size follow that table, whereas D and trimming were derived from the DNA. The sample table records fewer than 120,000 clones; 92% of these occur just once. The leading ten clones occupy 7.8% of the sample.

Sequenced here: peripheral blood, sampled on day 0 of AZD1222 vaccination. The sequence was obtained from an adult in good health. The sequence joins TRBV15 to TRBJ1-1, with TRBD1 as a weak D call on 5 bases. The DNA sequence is TGTGCCACCAGCAGAGACAGGGCCACTGAAGCTTTCTTT. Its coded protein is CATSRDRATEAFF.